This T cell receptor beta chain was recovered during a study of regulatory T cells. General study findings and limits: Patient repertoires had restricted TRB V-J pairs and skewed V and J usage, most in Tregs. In CD3G-deficient patients, conventional CD4+ T cells were enriched for hydrophobic CDR3 residues at positions 6 and 7.

The PCR used 52 TRBV and 13 TRBJ primers. Clones were sequenced by immunoSEQ multiplex PCR, and TCRdb holds only the in-frame ones, with some missing. Found here are around 29,000 clones, 85% to 95% of them singletons; the top ten hold 0.9% to 1%. Autoimmunity was present in every CD3G-deficient patient, worse in two. Patients aged 2 to 39 years had fewer naive and more memory CD4+ and CD8+ T cells. This clone was counted a single time. No antigen is known for it. The clonotype comes from a child aged 2 to 10 with CD3G deficiency. Sequencing used conventional CD4+ T cells sorted from blood.

CDR3 bases: TGTGCCATCAGTGTCTCCGGGACTAGCGAGCAGTACTTC. Amino acid sequence: CAISVSGTSEQYF. The chain carries TRBV10-3 and TRBJ2-7; 8 positions match TRBD2. Germline V gene lookup returns CDR1 ENHRY and CDR2 SYGVKD. The V and J ends lost 4 bases and 6 bases, in that order; junction bases with no gene match: 5. There are 13 residues in the CDR3.